These T cell receptor beta chains were read from a single sample in a study of blood T cells in healthy people across ages. TCRdb processed the 5' RACE reads anew with MiXCR; each CDR3 protein has one entry. The sample records approximately 690,000 distinct CDR3 sequences, around 54% being singletons. Sequencing was performed on blood. These receptors were collected from a man in his sixties in good health. Each CDR3 is given with its conserved first and last residue. A D gene is named only where the DNA matches it firmly. The size entry is marked missing in some rows and otherwise reads once, few, many or a size class.

clone_size	v_call	j_call	d_call	cdr3_nt	cdr3_aa
few	TRBV7-2	TRBJ2-5	NA	TGTGCCAGCAGCAGAGCGTTTCAAGAGACCCAGTACTTC	CASSRAFQETQYF
NA	TRBV29-1	TRBJ2-5	NA	TGCAGCGTTCGTGGAGGCGAGGTGCCGAGGAAGCAGTACTTC	CSVRGGEVPRKQYF
few	TRBV7-2	TRBJ2-7	TRBD2	TGTGCCAGCAGTTCCGCTAGCGGGGGGGGAAAGTGGAATGAGCAGTACTTC	CASSSASGGGKWNEQYF
NA	TRBV28	TRBJ2-3	NA	TGTGCCAGCAGCGTAAAGGATACGCAGTATTTT	CASSVKDTQYF
once	TRBV2	TRBJ1-5	NA	TGTGCCAGCACCAGGGATAGGAATCAGCCCCAGCATTTT	CASTRDRNQPQHF
few	TRBV4-1	TRBJ1-1	TRBD1	TGCGCCAGCAGCCAAACCACTCGAGACAGGGTATGGGCTTTCTTT	CASSQTTRDRVWAFF
NA	TRBV5-1	TRBJ2-5	NA	TGCGCCAGCAGCTTGTTTTCAGACAGCGCTCTGCAAGAGACCCAGTACTTC	CASSLFSDSALQETQYF
NA	TRBV5-1	TRBJ2-7	NA	TGCGCCAGCAGCGTGACCGGGCCCACCTACGAGCAGTACTTC	CASSVTGPTYEQYF
few	TRBV24-1	TRBJ2-3	NA	TGTGCCACCAGTGACCCGCGGGATACGCAGTATTTT	CATSDPRDTQYF
NA	TRBV3-1	TRBJ2-7	NA	TGTGCCAGCAGCCAAGAACCGGACAGATTCTACGAGCAGTACTTC	CASSQEPDRFYEQYF
NA	TRBV7-9	TRBJ1-2	NA	TGTGCCAGCAGCTCCGGATGGGGGGGCCCGGACTATGGCTACACCTTC	CASSSGWGGPDYGYTF
NA	TRBV29-1	TRBJ1-1	NA	TGCAGCGGTCAAGCTGGAGGGGACACTGAAGCTTTCTTT	CSGQAGGDTEAFF
NA	TRBV27	TRBJ2-1	NA	TGTGCCAGCAGTTTTTCCTCTTTCGGGGGCTATGAGCAGTTCTTC	CASSFSSFGGYEQFF
NA	TRBV7-2	TRBJ2-3	NA	TGTGCCAGCAGCTTAGGGGCAGCGAGCACAGATATGCAGTATTTT	CASSLGAASTDMQYF
few	TRBV5-1	TRBJ2-1	NA	TGCGCCAGCAGCTTGGCGTTAACCTACAATGAGCAGTTCTTC	CASSLALTYNEQFF
few	TRBV6-2/TRBV6-3	TRBJ2-1	TRBD2	TGTGCCAGCAGTTACAGGGCTAGCGGGGGGGCCAATGAGCAGTTCTTC	CASSYRASGGANEQFF
NA	TRBV20-1	TRBJ2-3	TRBD2	TGCAGTGCCGCGGTGGGGCTAGCGGGGGGGTCAGATACGCAGTATTTT	CSAAVGLAGGSDTQYF
NA	TRBV10-3	TRBJ2-1	NA	TGTGCCATCAGTAAGGGGGGTGATGAGCAGTTCTTC	CAISKGGDEQFF
NA	TRBV18	TRBJ1-3	NA	TGTGCCAGCTCACCTGGAAACACCATATATTTT	CASSPGNTIYF
NA	TRBV29-1	TRBJ1-3	NA	TGCAGCGTGAAAGACAGCCTCTGGGGAGGAAACACCATATATTTT	CSVKDSLWGGNTIYF
NA	TRBV11-1	TRBJ2-1	NA	TGTGCCAGCCAGGGGGGAAATGAGCAGTTCTTC	CASQGGNEQFF
NA	TRBV7-9	TRBJ2-1	TRBD1	TGTGCCAGCAGCCTTTTTCCGGGACAGGTTTACAATGAGCAGTTCTTC	CASSLFPGQVYNEQFF
few	TRBV14	TRBJ2-7	NA	TGTGCCAGCGGACAGATTTCCTACGAGCAGTACTTC	CASGQISYEQYF
NA	TRBV4-2	TRBJ2-5	TRBD2	TGTGCCAGCAGCCATTTTAGCGGGGGGATTGAGGAGACCCAGTACTTC	CASSHFSGGIEETQYF
NA	TRBV28	TRBJ2-5	TRBD1	TGTGCCACCAAATCTCTCCGGGGACAGGGATTACTGAGGGAGCAGTACTTC	CATKSLRGQGLLREQYF
NA	TRBV28	TRBJ1-2	NA	TGTGCCAGCAGTTTCCGCCGACAGACAGATGGCTACACCTTC	CASSFRRQTDGYTF
NA	TRBV7-2	TRBJ2-7	TRBD2	TGTGCCAGCAGCCTCACTAGCGGGGGGACCTACGAGCAGTACTTC	CASSLTSGGTYEQYF
NA	TRBV20-1	TRBJ2-7	NA	TGCAGTGCTGGGACTGCACTCGCCTACGAGCAGTACTTC	CSAGTALAYEQYF
many	TRBV28	TRBJ1-2	NA	TGTGCCAGCAGGCCCGGGGGAGGAGGCTACACCTTC	CASRPGGGGYTF
NA	TRBV7-8	TRBJ2-7	TRBD1	TGTGCCAGCAGCTCGCGACAGGGGGACGACGAGCAGTACTTC	CASSSRQGDDEQYF
NA	TRBV18	TRBJ1-2	NA	TGTGCCAGCTCACGGGACGGGATCTATGGCTACACCTTC	CASSRDGIYGYTF
NA	TRBV7-6	TRBJ2-3	NA	TGTGCCAGCAGCCCCTCGACTAGAGGGAGCACAGATACGCAGTATTTT	CASSPSTRGSTDTQYF
NA	TRBV20-1	TRBJ2-7	NA	TGCAGTGCTAGAGATTTCGGAAGGTTCTCCTACGAGCAGTACTTC	CSARDFGRFSYEQYF
few	TRBV4-1	TRBJ2-5	TRBD1	TGCGCCAGCAGCCAAGATCAGGACAGGGTGGAGGGGGAGACCCAGTACTTC	CASSQDQDRVEGETQYF
NA	TRBV4-1	TRBJ1-6	NA	TGCGCCAGCAGCCCTCAGGACTCAATGTATTCACCCCTCCACTTT	CASSPQDSMYSPLHF
few	TRBV18	TRBJ2-1	NA	TGTGCCAGCTCCCCTCCCGGTTGGGACAATGAGCAGTTCTTC	CASSPPGWDNEQFF
NA	TRBV10-1	TRBJ2-5	TRBD1	TGCGCCAGCAGTCCGGGACAGGCGGGAGAGACCCAGTACTTC	CASSPGQAGETQYF
few	TRBV2	TRBJ2-7	NA	TGTGCCAGCAGTGAAAAGACAGGTTCGTTTGAGCAGTACTTC	CASSEKTGSFEQYF
once	TRBV28	TRBJ2-5	TRBD1	TGTGCCAGCAGTTCGGGACAGGCGGTACAAGAGACCCAGTACTTC	CASSSGQAVQETQYF
NA	TRBV20-1	TRBJ2-1	TRBD2	TGCAGTGCTAGAGCAGCGGGGAGCCACAATGAGCAGTTCTTC	CSARAAGSHNEQFF
NA	TRBV9	TRBJ2-5	NA	TGTGCCAGCAGCGTACGCCCCTTCCAAGAGACCCAGTACTTC	CASSVRPFQETQYF
NA	TRBV10-3	TRBJ2-3	NA	TGTGCCAACGGGGAAGGGGTCGGAGATACGCAGTATTTT	CANGEGVGDTQYF
NA	TRBV7-9	TRBJ2-5	NA	TGTGCCAGCAGCTTCGATCCCGTTGAGACCCAGTACTTC	CASSFDPVETQYF
NA	TRBV29-1	TRBJ2-5	NA	TGCAGCGTTGATAGGACAGTCAAGGAGACCCAGTACTTC	CSVDRTVKETQYF
NA	TRBV7-2	TRBJ2-7	TRBD2	TGTGCCAGCAGCTTAGAGACTAGCGGCAGCTCCTACGAGCAGTACTTC	CASSLETSGSSYEQYF
NA	TRBV3-1	TRBJ1-5	NA	TGTGCCAGCAGCCAACTCAATCAGCCCCAGCATTTT	CASSQLNQPQHF
NA	TRBV7-2	TRBJ2-3	NA	TGTGCCAGCAGCTTGGCCGCCCTCCGGGGAGATACGCAGTATTTT	CASSLAALRGDTQYF
many	TRBV6-6	TRBJ2-6	NA	TGTGCCAGCAGCCCCCCTGGGGCCAACGTCCTGACTTTC	CASSPPGANVLTF
many	TRBV2	TRBJ1-4	NA	TGTGCCAGCAGTGAAGCGCGGACCCTCGGGGGAAAACTGTTTTTT	CASSEARTLGGKLFF
many	TRBV6-5	TRBJ1-2	NA	TGTGCCAGCCGGCGAGGAGACTATGGCTACACCTTC	CASRRGDYGYTF
NA	TRBV29-1	TRBJ1-4	TRBD1	TGCAGCGTAGATGGACAGGAGAGCCATAATGAAAAACTGTTTTTT	CSVDGQESHNEKLFF
NA	TRBV12-3/TRBV12-4	TRBJ2-5	NA	TGTGCCAGCTGCCGGGCGGGAAGGAGGGAGACCCAGTACTTC	CASCRAGRRETQYF